This TCR beta chain originates from a study of cytomegalovirus exposure and HLA in healthy donors. Background on the study: Of 398 genotyped donors, around 76% clustered with self-reported Caucasian donors.

Study-wide results and limits: In terms of immune exposure information, only CMV serostatus was available. TCR beta sequences reportedly predicted most subjects' HLA-A and HLA-B alleles accurately.

The PCR ran on 60 Vbeta and 13 Jbeta primers. Produced via immunoSEQ multiplex PCR; TCRdb's table is partial and in-frame only. The sample holds 100,000 to 150,000 clones; about 78% are singletons and the top ten take 2.5% to 3%. Concerning this clone: Its specificity is not known.

V gave up 3 bases and J gave up 2 bases; unmatched junction bases: 1. CDR3 size: 13 residues. Germline V gene data show CDR1 as SGHKS and CDR2 as YYEKEE (reference sequence). Specimen: PBMCs. The sequence was collected from a human donor in good health. V and J are TRBV5-5 and TRBJ1-2; TRBD1 agrees at 7 bases. The CDR3 sequence is CASSSTGNYGYTF. CDR3 nucleotides: TGTGCCAGCAGCTCGACAGGGAACTATGGCTACACCTTC.